Each of the 5 T cell receptor beta chains below was sequenced from the same sample in a study of blood T cell repertoires in COVID-19. Measured with immunoSEQ multiplex PCR; TCRdb has only the in-frame clones, and not every one. Here the sample spans 250,000 or so clones, about 87% being singletons. Sequenced material: PBMCs or T cells enriched from blood (not recorded which). These receptors were obtained from a woman aged 25 to 39 who had been exposed to COVID-19.

The chain's CDR3 is CAISSGQGASTEAFF. The CDR3 DNA reads as TGTGCCATCAGTTCCGGACAGGGGGCTAGTACTGAAGCTTTCTTT. The chain links TRBV10-3 to TRBJ1-1; 11 bases align to TRBD1. CDR1 is ENHRY and CDR2 is SYGVKD in the germline V gene. This CDR3 is 15 amino acids long. Unmatched junction bases numbered 7, after V lost 5 bases and J lost 5 bases.

J is TRBJ2-1 and V is TRBV19; 7 nucleotides match TRBD2. The CDR3 totals 16 residues. Trimming cost V 5 bases and J 2 bases; bases outside gene matches: 9. Germline CDR1 reads LNHDA; CDR2 reads SQIVND (reference sequence). The CDR3 nucleotides read TGTGCCAGTAGTGTGGTTGGCGGGGGTGCCTACAATGAGCAGTTCTTC. Translated, it gives CASSVVGGGAYNEQFF.

V usage is TRBV14 and J usage is TRBJ2-3; 10 bases are shared with TRBD1. The V and J ends lost 8 bases and 3 bases, in that order; junction bases with no gene match: 11. This CDR3 has 16 residues. Germline CDR1 reads SGHDN; CDR2 reads FVKESK. The DNA of the CDR3 is TGTGCCAGCGCCGGTGCCGGGACAGGGGCTACAGATACGCAGTATTTT. Translating it yields CASAGAGTGATDTQYF.

The V call is TRBV19, the J call TRBJ2-2, with 7 bases that match TRBD2. CDR3 length: 17 amino acids. J was trimmed by 4 bases and V by 4 bases; bases with no gene match: 12. Germline values: CDR1 LNHDA, CDR2 SQIVND (reference sequence). CDR3: CASSSLAGTTATGELFF. The CDR3 nucleotides read TGTGCCAGTAGTAGTCTCGCCGGGACTACTGCCACCGGGGAGCTGTTTTTT.

The V gene is TRBV30, the J gene TRBJ2-7, with 9 bases matching TRBD2. V was clipped by 2 bases and J by 5 bases; unmatched bases: 7. This CDR3 is 14 amino acids long. Germline assignment: CDR1 GTSNPN and CDR2 SVGIG (reference sequence). The CDR3 DNA reads as TGTGCCTGGAGTAGGGCTAGCGGGACCGACGAGCAGTACTTC. Encoded protein: CAWSRASGTDEQYF.